This entry features one TCR beta chain sequence. Its antigen is unknown. This record comes from a study of cytomegalovirus exposure and HLA in healthy donors. Study-wide results and caveats: CMV antigen specificity was confirmed in vitro for a few CMV-associated chains. The classifier was said to identify cytomegalovirus status with high specificity and sensitivity. Among TCR beta chains, those listed as cytomegalovirus-associated numbered under 200.

Sequencing used immunoSEQ multiplex PCR; TCRdb keeps in-frame clones, though not all of them. The repertoire consists of roughly 120,000 clones, with about 88% occurring once and the leading ten covering about 4%. Germline lookup yields CDR1 MNHEY and CDR2 SMNVEV (reference sequence). V lost 0 bases, J lost 3 bases, and 2 bases stayed unmatched. The CDR3 contains 14 residues. The source is a man younger than 35 in good health and CMV-seropositive. The V and J genes are TRBV27 and TRBJ2-7, with 7 bases aligning to TRBD2. Sequenced sample: PBMCs. Written as DNA, the CDR3 is TGTGCCAGCAGTTTATCAGGGACTAACTACGAGCAGTACTTC. Translating gives CASSLSGTNYEQYF.